What follows are 18 T cell receptor beta chains derived from one specimen sequenced in a study of cytomegalovirus exposure and HLA in healthy donors. PCR involved 60 Vbeta and 13 Jbeta primers. Sequencing was performed with immunoSEQ multiplex PCR; in TCRdb, only in-frame clones are kept and a portion is missing. The sample includes 160,000 or so clones, roughly 79% seen only once; the top ten take around 14%. Sample: PBMCs. Receptor source: a woman aged 50 to 60 in good health and CMV-seronegative.

This clone was recorded only once. The J gene is TRBJ1-3, the V gene TRBV6-4, with D perhaps TRBD1 (6 bases). This CDR3 has 14 residues. Trimming stripped 4 bases from V and 4 bases from J, with 11 bases between. Germline lookup yields CDR1 MRHNA and CDR2 SNTAGT. The CDR3 region is CASSVQGPGNTIYF. The CDR3 DNA follows: TGTGCCAGCAGTGTGCAGGGGCCCGGAAACACCATATATTTT.

This clone was seen once. V usage is TRBV19 and J usage is TRBJ1-5; no clear D gene. Trimming pared 3 bases from V and 6 bases from J, leaving 12 bases between. Germline V gene data show CDR1 as LNHDA and CDR2 as SQIVND (reference sequence). The CDR3 has 14 residues. CDR3 loop: CASSMVGEGQPQHF. The CDR3 DNA reads as TGTGCCAGTAGTATGGTTGGGGAGGGTCAGCCCCAGCATTTT.

This clone was found once. The chain links TRBV12-5 to TRBJ2-3; 14 nucleotides line up with TRBD2. CDR1 and CDR2 from the germline V gene are LGHNT and FRNRAP. With V trimmed by 5 bases and J by 6 bases, 4 bases remained unmatched. This CDR3 contains 15 residues. The CDR3 DNA is TGTGCTAGTGGTCGGGGACTAGCGGGGGAGGATACGCAGTATTTT. Translating gives CASGRGLAGEDTQYF.

The J gene is TRBJ1-1, the V gene TRBV5-1, with a weak D call TRBD1 (6 bases). The length of the CDR3 is 12 residues. Trimming cost V 3 bases and J 8 bases, with 11 bases left between them. The germline CDR1 and CDR2 sequences are SGHRS and YFSETQ. The CDR3 here is CASSSRQDEAFF. For the CDR3, the DNA is TGCGCCAGCAGCTCCCGACAGGACGAAGCTTTCTTT. Full variable domain (remainder filled in from reference TRBV5-1 and TRBJ1-1): KAGVTQTPRYLIKTRGQQVTLSCSPISGHRSVSWYQQTPGQGLQFLFEYFSETQRNKGNFPGRFSGRQFSNSRSEMNVSTLELGDSALYLCASSSRQDEAFFGQGTRLTVV.

The gene calls are TRBV7-2 and TRBJ2-1; 9 bases map to TRBD2. Looked up from germline, CDR1 is SGHTA and CDR2 is FQGNSA. This CDR3 has 15 residues. V gave up 5 bases and J gave up 3 bases; unmatched junction bases: 5. CDR3 bases: TGTGCCAGCAGCCTTAGCGGGAGTGGCTACAATGAGCAGTTCTTC. Translation gives CASSLSGSGYNEQFF.

The chain employs TRBV21-1 and TRBJ2-7; the table calls TRBD1, which could not be checked here. TRBV21-1 has pseudogene status. The CDR3 extends over 18 amino acids. CDR3 region: CASSTGVPSDSISYEQYF. In DNA form, the CDR3 reads TGTGCCAGCAGCACAGGGGTCCCATCCGATTCAATCTCCTACGAGCAGTACTTC.

The CDR3 is CATSRGAGGNTEAFF. The CDR3, as DNA: TGTGCCACCAGCAGAGGGGCGGGAGGAAACACTGAAGCTTTCTTT. J is TRBJ1-1 and V is TRBV15; D not resolved. V dropped 1 base and J dropped 2 bases, with 11 bases sitting between them. The CDR3 is 15 amino acids. The germline V gene encodes CDR1 LNHNV and CDR2 YYDKDF (reference sequence).

The chain carries TRBV28 and TRBJ1-2; the match to TRBD1 covers 7 bases. After removal of 5 bases from V and 3 bases from J, the junction contained 6 bases not matched to a gene. In germline, CDR1 is MDHEN, CDR2 SYDVKM. This CDR3 comprises 14 residues. Here the CDR3 DNA reads TGTGCCAGCAGTGCCACAGGGGTTTACTATGGCTACACCTTC. Amino acid sequence: CASSATGVYYGYTF.

This clone was observed once. The DNA of the CDR3 is TGTGCCAGCAGCGCTGGGAGCCCAGAGAGTGGCTACACCTTC. Protein: CASSAGSPESGYTF. J is TRBJ1-2 and V is TRBV7-2, with no clear D. The CDR3 consists of 14 residues. CDR1 is SGHTA, CDR2 FQGNSA, per germline. V was trimmed by 5 bases and J by 7 bases, leaving 17 bases between them.

This clone was detected once. The V gene is TRBV11-1, the J gene TRBJ1-2; 7 nucleotides line up with TRBD1. V lost 6 bases and J lost 7; bases outside the gene matches: 8. This CDR3 is built from 13 residues. Germline lookup yields CDR1 SGHAT and CDR2 FQDESV (reference sequence). DNA for the CDR3: TGTGCCAGCAGTTCCGGGACAGATGTTGGCTACACCTTC. The encoded protein is CASSSGTDVGYTF.

The gene calls are TRBV5-6 and TRBJ1-5; 7 nucleotides match TRBD1. Germline CDR1 reads SGHDT; CDR2 reads YYEEEE. The CDR3 totals 16 residues. J lost 3 bases, V lost 1 base, and 7 bases had no gene match. As DNA, the CDR3 is TGTGCCAGCAGCTTGAGGGGGCCCCCCACCAATCAGCCCCAGCATTTT. Amino acid sequence: CASSLRGPPTNQPQHF. The entire variable domain, with the rest obtained from reference TRBV5-6 and TRBJ1-5, is as follows: DAGVTQSPTHLIKTRGQQVTLRCSPKSGHDTVSWYQQALGQGPQFIFQYYEEEERQRGNFPDRFSGHQFPNYSSELNVNALLLGDSALYLCASSLRGPPTNQPQHFGDGTRLSIL.

V is TRBV7-7 and J is TRBJ2-5, with D maybe TRBD2 (5 bases). Germline V gives CDR1 SSHAT, CDR2 FNYEAQ (reference sequence). Trimming cost V 1 base and J 2 bases, with 5 bases left between them. CDR3 length: 13 amino acids. Written as DNA, the CDR3 is TGTGCCAGCAGCTTAGGAGGGCAAGAGACCCAGTACTTC. It codes for CASSLGGQETQYF.

This clone was seen only a few times. V and J are TRBV30 and TRBJ2-3; TRBD2 matches at 12 bases. The germline CDR1 and CDR2 sequences are GTSNPN and SVGIG (reference sequence). The V segment lost 3 bases and the J segment 3 bases; nucleotides outside the gene matches: 7. The CDR3 runs to 16 residues. The CDR3 sequence: CAWSVGLAGLTDTQYF. The CDR3 DNA reads TGTGCCTGGAGCGTCGGACTAGCGGGACTAACAGATACGCAGTATTTT.

The rearrangement links TRBV18 to TRBJ2-5; D perhaps matches TRBD2 (6 bases). The CDR3 consists of 16 residues. From germline, CDR1 is KGHSH and CDR2 LQKENI. Deletions cut 0 bases from V and 4 bases from J, with 15 bases between. The CDR3 loop is CASSPPYTRDGETQYF. DNA for the CDR3: TGTGCCAGCTCACCACCATATACGCGGGACGGAGAGACCCAGTACTTC.

The genes are TRBV5-6 and TRBJ2-7; 10 nucleotides match TRBD1. The CDR3 has 15 amino acids. Germline V lookup: CDR1 SGHDT, CDR2 YYEEEE. V shed 0 bases, J shed 5 bases, and the junction held 5 bases outside the gene matches. CDR3 loop: CASSLGTGGTHEQYF. Here the CDR3 DNA reads TGTGCCAGCAGCTTGGGGACAGGGGGGACACACGAGCAGTACTTC.

This rearrangement joins TRBV30 to TRBJ2-2; a possible D gene is TRBD2 (5 bases). The V gene lost 0 bases and the J gene lost 3 bases, with 8 bases spanning the gap. Germline CDR1 is GTSNPN and CDR2 is SVGIG (reference sequence). The CDR3 covers 14 residues. CDR3 sequence reads: CAWSVLRDTGELFF. Here the CDR3 DNA reads TGTGCCTGGAGTGTACTGAGGGACACCGGGGAGCTGTTTTTT.

The chain links TRBV6-5 to TRBJ2-7; TRBD1 agrees at 11 bases. This CDR3 region has 14 residues. In germline, CDR1 is MNHEY, CDR2 SVGAGI. V gave up 4 bases and J gave up 7 bases; unmatched junction bases: 6. CDR3 DNA: TGTGCCAGCAGTTCCACCGGGACAGGGGGTGAGCAGTACTTC. Its translation is CASSSTGTGGEQYF.

The chain employs TRBV9 and TRBJ1-4, with D possibly matching TRBD1 (6 bases). The CDR3 has 16 amino acids. Between the trimmed V and J ends, which lost 3 bases and 0 bases, there was a span of 12 bases. Germline loops: CDR1 SGDLS, CDR2 YYNGEE. CDR3 region: CASSAGTLATNEKLFF. CDR3 DNA sequence: TGTGCCAGCAGCGCAGGGACACTTGCAACTAATGAAAAACTGTTTTTT.